This T cell receptor beta chain was captured in a study of blood T cell repertoires in COVID-19. The V and J ends lost 5 bases and 3 bases, in that order; junction bases with no gene match: 14. Germline loops: CDR1 SEHNR, CDR2 FQNEAQ (reference sequence). The CDR3 has 18 amino acids. Assay used: immunoSEQ multiplex PCR; TCRdb lists only in-frame clones, some missing. The sample has 53,000 or so clones; 90% are singletons. The chain couples TRBV7-9 to TRBJ1-2; 11 bases are shared with TRBD1. The TCR originated in a man between 35 and 55 years old with acute or convalescent COVID-19. The sequencing sample was made of peripheral blood. CDR3 in amino acids: CASSQEGTGGAPYYGYTF. CDR3 bases: TGTGCCAGCAGCCAAGAAGGGACAGGGGGGGCCCCATACTATGGCTACACCTTC.